What follows are 4 T cell receptor beta chains derived from one specimen sequenced in a study of neurological immune-mediated disorders. Via MiXCR, TCRdb re-called the 5' RACE reads, giving one row per CDR3 protein. The table lists approximately 58,000 distinct CDR3 sequences, 7% to 10% of them singletons, with 1.5% to 2% in the top ten. Time point of the sample: longitudinal time-point 3. The sequencing input was PBMCs. The receptors shown here come from a woman aged 40 to 49 in good health.

This clonotype was observed a handful of times. This chain links TRBV29-1 with TRBJ1-2; 7 nucleotides match TRBD1. Germline CDR1 reads SQVTM; CDR2 reads ANQGSEA. Trimming took 7 bases from V and 6 from J; bases not matched to a gene: 5. This CDR3 is built from 11 residues. CDR3 sequence: CSAKGANGYTF. CDR3 nucleotide sequence: TGCAGCGCTAAGGGGGCGAATGGCTACACCTTC.

This chain connects TRBV5-1 to TRBJ1-3; D is possibly TRBD1 (5 bases). The ends were cut back, 0 bases at V and 3 bases at J, with 7 bases in the middle. This CDR3 spans 14 amino acids. CDR1 and CDR2 (germline): SGHRS, YFSETQ. CDR3 protein: CASSLGRDGNTIYF. The CDR3 bases are TGCGCCAGCAGCTTGGGCAGGGATGGAAACACCATATATTTT. Filled out from reference TRBV5-1 and TRBJ1-3, the complete variable domain reads KAGVTQTPRYLIKTRGQQVTLSCSPISGHRSVSWYQQTPGQGLQFLFEYFSETQRNKGNFPGRFSGRQFSNSRSEMNVSTLELGDSALYLCASSLGRDGNTIYFGEGSWLTVV.

This clonotype has at least ten counts. The rearrangement links TRBV7-2 to TRBJ1-5; possibly TRBD1 for D (5 bases). The V end was cut by 1 base, the J end by 11 bases, with 18 bases between. Germline CDR1 and CDR2: SGHTA and FQGNSA. This CDR3 comprises 15 residues. As DNA, the CDR3 is TGTGCCAGCAGCTTAGTGGGGACCGCACTTTGGTCCCAGCATTTT. Protein: CASSLVGTALWSQHF. Full variable domain (remainder filled in from reference TRBV7-2 and TRBJ1-5): GAGVSQSPSNKVTEKGKDVELRCDPISGHTALYWYRQSLGQGLEFLIYFQGNSAPDKSGLPSDRFSAERTGGSVSTLTIQRTQQEDSAVYLCASSLVGTALWSQHFGDGTRLSIL.

This clonotype has ten or more counts. The chain joins TRBV5-1 to TRBJ2-5, with 8 bases identical to TRBD1. V shed 7 bases and J 4 bases; nucleotides not matched to a gene: 9. The CDR3 spans 14 residues. From germline, CDR1 is SGHRS and CDR2 YFSETQ. The CDR3 region has the DNA TGCGCCAGCTCTGGACAGGGCCGGGGAGAGACCCAGTACTTC. Encoded protein: CASSGQGRGETQYF.